The rows below give T cell receptor beta chains drawn from one sample of a study of blood T cell repertoires in COVID-19. Sequencing used immunoSEQ multiplex PCR; TCRdb keeps in-frame clones, though not all of them. The sample consists of hundreds of thousands of clones, roughly 91% of them appearing once. The sequencing sample was made of peripheral blood. The source of these receptors is a woman between 50 and 59 years old with COVID-19, enrolled during active disease. The CDR3 runs from the conserved cysteine through the conserved F or W. D genes are given only for firm matches. Part of the rows lack a size; the others show once, few, many or a class for expanded clones.

D: NA
size: NA
J: TRBJ1-3
V: TRBV6-1
CDR3: CASSEVASGNTIYF
DNA: TGTGCCAGCAGTGAAGTGGCCTCTGGAAACACCATATATTTT

D: NA
size: NA
J: TRBJ1-2
V: TRBV30
CDR3: CAKAWNYGYTF
DNA: TGTGCAAAAGCTTGGAACTATGGCTACACCTTC

D: NA
size: NA
J: TRBJ1-4
V: TRBV5-1
CDR3: CASSLRGRRDEKLFF
DNA: TGCGCCAGCAGCTTAAGAGGGAGAAGGGATGAAAAACTGTTTTTT

D: NA
size: once
J: TRBJ2-6
V: TRBV6-1
CDR3: CASSEGRPSGANVLTF
DNA: TGTGCCAGCAGTGAAGGCAGGCCCTCTGGGGCCAACGTCCTGACTTTC

D: NA
size: NA
J: TRBJ1-4
V: TRBV30
CDR3: CAWSVSPTTVGKLFF
DNA: TGTGCCTGGAGTGTATCCCCCACGACAGTCGGAAAACTGTTTTTT

D: NA
size: NA
J: TRBJ1-5
V: TRBV5-6
CDR3: CASSRVYSNQPQHF
DNA: TGTGCCAGCAGCCGGGTCTATAGCAATCAGCCCCAGCATTTT

D: NA
size: NA
J: TRBJ2-3
V: TRBV10-2
CDR3: CASSAYIIQGEVVDTQYF
DNA: TGCGCCAGCAGTGCCTACATTATCCAGGGGGAGGTAGTAGATACGCAGTATTTT

D: TRBD1
size: NA
J: TRBJ2-2
V: TRBV15
CDR3: CATSVNGPGQGETGELFF
DNA: TGTGCCACCAGCGTAAATGGCCCGGGACAGGGGGAAACCGGGGAGCTGTTTTTT

D: NA
size: NA
J: TRBJ1-1
V: TRBV7-8
CDR3: CASSLIDEGAEAFF
DNA: TGTGCCAGCAGCTTGATCGACGAAGGGGCTGAAGCTTTCTTT

D: NA
size: NA
J: TRBJ2-6
V: TRBV20-1
CDR3: CSASRGSGANVLTF
DNA: TGCAGTGCTAGTAGGGGATCTGGGGCCAACGTCCTGACTTTC

D: NA
size: NA
J: TRBJ1-4
V: TRBV29-1
CDR3: CSVESRVEEKLFF
DNA: TGCAGCGTTGAAAGCAGGGTAGAGGAAAAACTGTTTTTT

D: TRBD1
size: NA
J: TRBJ2-5
V: TRBV28
CDR3: CASSARTGGIETQYF
DNA: TGTGCCAGCAGTGCTAGGACAGGGGGCATAGAGACCCAGTACTTC

D: TRBD1
size: NA
J: TRBJ1-1
V: TRBV14
CDR3: CASSRQGWTEAFF
DNA: TGTGCCAGCAGCCGACAGGGTTGGACTGAAGCTTTCTTT

D: TRBD2
size: NA
J: TRBJ2-1
V: TRBV19
CDR3: CASSIILGSGGEQFF
DNA: TGTGCCAGTAGTATAATCTTGGGTAGCGGGGGTGAGCAGTTCTTC

D: TRBD1
size: NA
J: TRBJ1-5
V: TRBV18
CDR3: CASSQETGGSQPQHF
DNA: TGTGCCAGCTCACAGGAGACAGGGGGAAGTCAGCCCCAGCATTTT

D: NA
size: NA
J: TRBJ2-2
V: TRBV19
CDR3: CASSIAGGGELFF
DNA: TGTGCCAGTAGTATAGCCGGCGGCGGGGAGCTGTTTTTT

D: TRBD1
size: NA
J: TRBJ2-1
V: TRBV7-2
CDR3: CASSATGDSYNEQFF
DNA: TGTGCCAGCAGCGCAACAGGGGACTCCTACAATGAGCAGTTCTTC

D: TRBD1
size: NA
J: TRBJ1-3
V: TRBV9
CDR3: CASSDRDRTPGNTIYF
DNA: TGTGCCAGCAGCGACCGGGACAGAACCCCTGGAAACACCATATATTTT

D: TRBD1
size: NA
J: TRBJ1-4
V: TRBV9
CDR3: CASSVGTGALEKLFF
DNA: TGTGCCAGCAGCGTTGGGACAGGGGCTTTGGAAAAACTGTTTTTT

D: TRBD2
size: NA
J: TRBJ2-1
V: TRBV20-1
CDR3: CSASPGGSYNEQFF
DNA: TGCAGTGCTAGTCCGGGGGGCTCCTACAATGAGCAGTTCTTC

D: TRBD2
size: NA
J: TRBJ2-1
V: TRBV19
CDR3: CASRPAGGNEQFF
DNA: TGTGCCAGTAGACCAGCGGGGGGAAATGAGCAGTTCTTC

D: TRBD1
size: few
J: TRBJ1-1
V: TRBV5-4
CDR3: CASSAPGQGNTEAFF
DNA: TGTGCCAGCAGCGCGCCGGGACAGGGGAACACTGAAGCTTTCTTT

D: TRBD1
size: NA
J: TRBJ2-7
V: TRBV15
CDR3: CATSRDLDRGTYEQYF
DNA: TGTGCCACCAGCAGAGATCTGGACAGGGGGACCTACGAGCAGTACTTC

D: TRBD1
size: few
J: TRBJ1-2
V: TRBV11-1
CDR3: CASSLDVTGDGYTF
DNA: TGTGCCAGCAGCTTAGACGTGACAGGGGATGGCTACACCTTC

D: NA
size: NA
J: TRBJ1-1
V: TRBV6-1
CDR3: CASSDFRTGQNTEAFF
DNA: TGTGCCAGCAGTGACTTTCGTACAGGGCAGAACACTGAAGCTTTCTTT

D: TRBD1
size: NA
J: TRBJ2-6
V: TRBV2
CDR3: CASSPGTGNSGANVLTF
DNA: TGTGCCAGCAGCCCCGGGACAGGCAACTCTGGGGCCAACGTCCTGACTTTC

D: NA
size: NA
J: TRBJ1-3
V: TRBV15
CDR3: CATSREGRAGNTIYF
DNA: TGTGCCACCAGCAGAGAGGGCAGGGCTGGAAACACCATATATTTT

D: NA
size: once
J: TRBJ1-5
V: TRBV2
CDR3: CASSELRQTNQPQHF
DNA: TGTGCCAGCAGTGAGTTACGACAGACCAATCAGCCCCAGCATTTT

D: TRBD1
size: NA
J: TRBJ2-3
V: TRBV4-1
CDR3: CASSQQGASTDTQYF
DNA: TGCGCCAGCAGCCAACAGGGGGCGAGCACAGATACGCAGTATTTT

D: NA
size: NA
J: TRBJ1-4
V: TRBV6-5
CDR3: CASSQEGRLNEKLFF
DNA: TGTGCCAGCAGCCAGGAGGGGAGGCTAAATGAAAAACTGTTTTTT